This entry lists 13 T cell receptor beta chains sequenced from one sample in a study of OX40 agonist ivuxolimab in advanced cancers. Libraries were prepared by immunoSEQ multiplex PCR; TCRdb keeps only in-frame clonotypes and omits some of them. The data hold 70,000 or so clones, with about 80% observed a single time. The starting material was CD4+ or CD8+ T cells sorted from blood, obtained in a trial of the OX40 agonist ivuxolimab. These receptors originate from an adult with an advanced solid tumor such as melanoma, head and neck, liver or kidney cancer.

This chain joins TRBV15 and TRBJ2-1, with 12 bases fitting TRBD2. The germline CDR1 and CDR2 sequences are LNHNV and YYDKDF (reference sequence). Unmatched junction bases numbered 5, after V lost 2 bases and J lost 6 bases. The CDR3 has 16 amino acids. CDR3 sequence: CATSRKTSGRSNEQFF. Written as DNA, the CDR3 is TGTGCCACCAGCAGAAAAACTAGCGGGAGGAGCAATGAGCAGTTCTTC.

The J gene is TRBJ2-1, the V gene TRBV28; 9 bases align to TRBD2. The J segment lost 5 bases and the V segment lost 6 bases, leaving 5 bases of the junction unmatched. This CDR3 contains 14 residues. The V gene's germline CDR1 is MDHEN and CDR2 SYDVKM. This CDR3 reads CASSAGLANNEQFF. The CDR3 DNA reads TGTGCCAGCAGCGCGGGACTAGCCAACAATGAGCAGTTCTTC.

The gene calls are TRBV15 and TRBJ2-2, with TRBD1 matching 10 bases. Germline loops: CDR1 LNHNV, CDR2 YYDKDF (reference sequence). The CDR3 has 14 residues. J lost 5 bases, V lost 7 bases, and 4 bases had no gene match. The CDR3 loop is CATTTGGNTGELFF. The DNA for the CDR3 is TGTGCCACCACGACAGGGGGCAATACCGGGGAGCTGTTTTTT. Variable domain in full (rest from reference TRBV15 and TRBJ2-2): DAMVIQNPRYQVTQFGKPVTLSCSQTLNHNVMYWYQQKSSQAPKLLFHYYDKDFNNEADTPDNFQSRRPNTSFCFLDIRSPGLGDTAMYLCATTTGGNTGELFFGEGSRLTVL.

The chain joins TRBV4-2 to TRBJ2-5; the D gene is possibly TRBD1 (6 bases). Germline CDR1 and CDR2: LGHNA and YNFKEQ. The V gene lost 4 bases and the J gene lost 5 bases, with 17 bases spanning the gap. This CDR3 spans 15 amino acids. The CDR3 nucleotides are TGTGCCAGCAGCCCAGACCAGGGGAGAGCTGAGACCCAGTACTTC. Amino acid sequence: CASSPDQGRAETQYF.

This chain joins TRBV5-4 and TRBJ2-5; 7 nucleotides agree with TRBD1. The CDR3 loop spans 15 amino acids. Per germline, CDR1 SGHNT and CDR2 YYREEE (reference sequence). Losses at the gene ends were 0 bases for V and 5 bases for J; bases not matched to a gene: 7. CDR3 bases: TGTGCCAGCAGCTTGGGTAGGGGGCTGTGGGAGACCCAGTACTTC. It is translated as CASSLGRGLWETQYF. Complete variable domain (other parts from reference TRBV5-4 and TRBJ2-5): ETGVTQSPTHLIKTRGQQVTLRCSSQSGHNTVSWYQQALGQGPQFIFQYYREEENGRGNFPPRFSGLQFPNYSSELNVNALELDDSALYLCASSLGRGLWETQYFGPGTRLLVL.

V gene TRBV28 combines with J gene TRBJ2-7; 9 bases align to TRBD2. Germline CDR1 reads MDHEN; CDR2 reads SYDVKM. V lost 4 bases to trimming and J lost 5 bases; unmatched junction nucleotides: 9. The CDR3 runs to 15 residues. CDR3 sequence reads: CASSSLSSGSNEQYF. The CDR3 bases are TGTGCCAGCAGTTCCCTAAGTAGCGGGAGTAACGAGCAGTACTTC.

The V and J genes are TRBV5-3 and TRBJ2-7; D is unclear. TRBV5-3 is an ORF, and what it does is uncertain. Between the trimmed V and J ends, which lost 8 bases and 0 bases, there was a span of 9 bases. This CDR3 region has 12 residues. The CDR3 DNA reads as TGTGCCAGCAGCCGAGGCTCCTACGAGCAGTACTTC. Its protein product is CASSRGSYEQYF.

The chain carries TRBV18 and TRBJ1-1; possibly TRBD1 for D (5 bases). The V gene lost 3 bases and the J gene lost 1 base, with 15 bases spanning the gap. The CDR3 sequence is 16 residues long. CDR1 is KGHSH, CDR2 LQKENI, per germline. The CDR3 coding sequence is TGTGCCAGCTCACCGCTGGCGACAAGGGGGAACACTGAAGCTTTCTTT. Translating gives CASSPLATRGNTEAFF.

CDR3 DNA sequence: TGTGCCAGCAGTTTAGGCAGGGACAGGCGCCTCAATGAGCAGTTCTTC. Protein product: CASSLGRDRRLNEQFF. The genes are TRBV27 and TRBJ2-1; 8 nucleotides match TRBD1. With 2 bases clipped from V and 6 bases from J, the junction kept 9 bases outside the gene matches. CDR3 length: 16 amino acids. Germline V gene data show CDR1 as MNHEY and CDR2 as SMNVEV (reference sequence).

This clone was counted a few times. The V and J genes are TRBV27 and TRBJ1-6; D is perhaps TRBD1 (5 bases). From germline, CDR1 is MNHEY and CDR2 SMNVEV (reference sequence). This CDR3 has 14 residues. V was clipped by 6 bases and J by 9 bases, with 15 bases between them. The CDR3 sequence: CASRPQGSGSPLHF. The CDR3 bases are TGTGCCAGCAGACCTCAGGGAAGTGGTTCACCCCTCCACTTT.

In this sample, this clone turned up once. This chain uses TRBV9 with TRBJ2-1; 9 bases match TRBD2. The V and J ends lost 7 bases and 10 bases, in that order; junction bases with no gene match: 18. The CDR3 covers 16 residues. Germline V gene sequence: CDR1 SGDLS, CDR2 YYNGEE. Here the CDR3 reads CASPFSGREGQEEQFF. The CDR3 DNA is TGTGCCAGCCCATTCTCAGGGCGGGAGGGCCAGGAGGAGCAGTTCTTC.

The chain couples TRBV6-6 to TRBJ1-2; D not resolved. V gave up 6 bases and J gave up 2 bases, with 10 bases separating them. CDR1 is MNHNY and CDR2 is SVGAGI in the germline V gene (reference sequence). This CDR3 has 13 amino acids. The CDR3 nucleotides are TGTGCCAGCAGGTCGGGCCTAAACTATGGCTACACCTTC. This sequence encodes CASRSGLNYGYTF.

This clone appeared a few times. V is TRBV5-4 and J is TRBJ2-2; a weak D match, TRBD2 (7 bases). Trimming stripped 0 bases from V and 4 bases from J, with 10 bases between. The CDR3 covers 15 residues. Per germline, CDR1 SGHNT and CDR2 YYREEE (reference sequence). Written as DNA, the CDR3 is TGTGCCAGCAGCTTGGCGGGGGGCGGCACCGGGGAGCTGTTTTTT. This translates into CASSLAGGGTGELFF.